These 17 T cell receptor beta chains were sequenced from one sample in a study of T cells in Graves' hyperthyroidism and ophthalmopathy. The TCR beta CDR3 regions underwent amplification using RNA transcripts as the source. RT-PCR in the first round (using the HTBI primer set) targeted the TCR CDR3. TCRdb called the multiplex PCR reads again in MiXCR, with one record for every CDR3 protein. The sample carries 50,000 to 60,000 distinct CDR3 sequences, less than 60% recorded once. The sequencing input was blood. The receptors stem from a woman aged 45-65 years with Graves' ophthalmopathy.

This clonotype has a count of ten or more. The genes are TRBV24-1 and TRBJ2-2, with TRBD1 identical over 8 bases. Germline V lookup: CDR1 KGHDR, CDR2 SFDVKD. With V trimmed by 6 bases and J by 5 bases, 13 bases remained unmatched. The CDR3 totals 17 residues. In nucleotides, the CDR3 is TGTGCCACCAGTAATCCCGTTGACAGGGGTTTAACCGGGGAGCTGTTTTTT. This codes for CATSNPVDRGLTGELFF.

This clonotype was counted at least ten times. The chain employs TRBV20-1 and TRBJ2-5; 12 positions match TRBD2. The CDR3 is 19 amino acids. The ends lost 6 bases at V and 2 bases at J; junction bases unmatched: 19. CDR1 and CDR2 (germline): DFQATT, SNEGSKA (reference sequence). The CDR3 DNA sequence: TGCAGTGCCCGAGGGGTCCTAAAGGGGCTAGCGGGAGGGCAAGAGACCCAGTACTTC. Its protein product is CSARGVLKGLAGGQETQYF.

This chain links TRBV18 with TRBJ2-5, with D perhaps matching TRBD2 (6 bases). Germline V gene lookup returns CDR1 KGHSH and CDR2 LQKENI. The CDR3 sequence is 12 residues long. Trimming took 3 bases from V and 5 from J, leaving 7 bases between them. The CDR3 sequence: CASSPEGETQYF. Written as DNA, the CDR3 is TGTGCCAGCTCACCGGAGGGGGAGACCCAGTACTTC.

The table lists this clonotype with many counts. The chain has TRBV6-5 and TRBJ2-2; TRBD1 is a possible D gene (6 bases). The germline gives CDR1 MNHEY, CDR2 SVGAGI. The CDR3 extends over 16 amino acids. V shed 6 bases and J shed 6 bases, with 20 bases lying between them. The CDR3 is CASRLQGARPAGELFF. For the CDR3, the DNA is TGTGCCAGCAGACTACAGGGAGCCCGACCTGCCGGGGAGCTGTTTTTT.

This clonotype was recorded many times. The chain employs TRBV20-1 and TRBJ1-1; D ambiguous. There are 13 residues in the CDR3. Germline CDR1 is DFQATT and CDR2 is SNEGSKA (reference sequence). The CDR3, as DNA: TGCAGCGCGAATATACTCGGGAACACTGAAGCTTTCTTT. Translated, it gives CSANILGNTEAFF.

The V and J genes are TRBV6-5 and TRBJ2-1, with D tentatively TRBD1 (6 bases). CDR3 length: 13 residues. V was cut by 6 bases and J by 10 bases, with 16 bases left in between. CDR1 is MNHEY and CDR2 is SVGAGI in the germline V gene. Here the CDR3 DNA reads TGTGCCAGCAGGGAAGGGGGTGGTAGGGAGCAGTTCTTC. It specifies CASREGGGREQFF.

The chain couples TRBV7-2 to TRBJ1-6, with 10 nucleotides matching TRBD1. V was clipped by 2 bases and J by 9 bases; unmatched bases: 4. Germline V gene data show CDR1 as SGHTA and CDR2 as FQGNSA. The CDR3 totals 15 residues. CDR3 sequence reads: CASSLRGDRGSPLHF. CDR3 DNA: TGTGCCAGCAGCTTAAGGGGGGACAGGGGTTCACCCCTCCACTTT.

This chain joins TRBV2 and TRBJ2-7; tentatively, D is TRBD1 or TRBD2 (5 bases each). The CDR3 covers 10 residues. Germline V gives CDR1 SNHLY, CDR2 FYNNEI. CDR3 sequence reads: CASSRRGADV. The DNA of the CDR3 is TGTGCCAGCAGTCGACGAGGGGCGGACGTC.

This clonotype was seen a single time. The rearrangement links TRBV7-2 to TRBJ1-3; D not resolved. This CDR3 region has 13 residues. Germline V lookup: CDR1 SGHTA, CDR2 FQGNSA. The V end lost 5 bases, the J end lost 3 bases, and 8 bases lay between the germline ends. CDR3 sequence (DNA): TGTGCCAGCAGCCCCACCGGTGGAAACACCATATATTTT. The encoded protein is CASSPTGGNTIYF.

This clonotype was detected ten times or more. The V call is TRBV4-1, the J call TRBJ2-3; 7 bases fit TRBD1. The CDR3 runs to 15 residues. V was clipped by 0 bases and J by 2 bases; unmatched bases: 2. Germline-derived CDR1 and CDR2 are MGHRA and YSYEKL. In DNA form, the CDR3 reads TGCGCCAGCAGCCAAGAGCAGGGGGACACAGATACGCAGTATTTT. Encoded protein: CASSQEQGDTDTQYF.

In its sample, this clonotype was seen many times. V usage is TRBV11-1 and J usage is TRBJ1-1, with D hard to call. The CDR3 is 13 residues long. CDR1 is SGHAT and CDR2 is FQDESV in the germline V gene (reference sequence). Trimming took off 3 bases at V and 1 base at J, with 6 bases between the two ends. The CDR3 sequence is CASSFGENTEAFF. The CDR3 nucleotides read TGTGCCAGCAGCTTTGGGGAGAACACTGAAGCTTTCTTT.

This clonotype was recorded at least ten times. This chain connects TRBV5-1 to TRBJ2-3; D may be TRBD1 (5 bases). Looked up from germline, CDR1 is SGHRS and CDR2 is YFSETQ. CDR3 length: 13 amino acids. Trimming removed 6 bases from V and 5 bases from J, with 13 bases in between. The CDR3 is CASISDTGDTQYF. Written as DNA, the CDR3 is TGCGCCAGCATATCGGACACGGGAGATACGCAGTATTTT.

Remarks on this clonotype: This may be a read error, as it is one base from a much larger clone. The rearrangement links TRBV3-1 to TRBJ2-1; D unresolved. This CDR3 spans 12 amino acids. Per the germline V gene, CDR1 is LGHDT and CDR2 is YNNKEL (reference sequence). CDR3 in DNA: TGTACCAGCAGCCAAGTGAGCAATGAGCAGTTCTTC. It specifies CTSSQVSNEQFF.

This clonotype was detected many times. The chain uses TRBV11-2 and TRBJ2-5, with D tentatively TRBD1 (6 bases). From germline, CDR1 is SGHAT and CDR2 FQNNGV. V was clipped by 1 base and J by 6 bases, with 12 bases between them. The CDR3 length is 14 residues. CDR3 nucleotides: TGTGCCAGCAGCTTAGTGGGGGCTGGTCAGACCCAGTACTTC. This gives the protein CASSLVGAGQTQYF.

This clonotype was observed at least ten times. This chain connects TRBV20-1 to TRBJ2-5; D ambiguous. The CDR3 spans 11 residues. V was cut by 2 bases and J by 5 bases, with 6 bases left in between. Germline assignment: CDR1 DFQATT and CDR2 SNEGSKA (reference sequence). The CDR3 sequence: CSARRPETQYF. The CDR3 bases are TGCAGTGCTAGAAGGCCGGAGACCCAGTACTTC.

For this clonotype: Because it lacks the conserved phenylalanine or tryptophan at the end, this CDR3 is likely a read error. V and J are TRBV19 and TRBJ1-5; D uncertain. The germline V gene has CDR1 LNHDA and CDR2 SQIVND (reference sequence). V shed 6 bases and J shed 0 bases, with 9 bases lying between them. CDR3 length: 14 residues. The CDR3, as DNA: TGTGCCAGTAGGAGAGGAAGTAGCAATCAGCCCCAGCATCTT. This sequence encodes CASRRGSSNQPQHL.

This chain uses TRBV5-4 with TRBJ2-3; 8 bases match TRBD2. This CDR3 region has 16 residues. V lost 0 bases and J lost 4; bases outside the gene matches: 7. Germline V gives CDR1 SGHNT, CDR2 YYREEE (reference sequence). CDR3: CASSLVGRGAPDTQYF. The CDR3 region has the DNA TGTGCCAGCAGCTTGGTGGGGCGGGGGGCCCCAGATACGCAGTATTTT.